These 10 T cell receptor beta chains originate from one sample sequenced in a study of control samples from healthy donors and cancer patients. Profiling relied on immunoSEQ multiplex PCR, and the TCRdb table lists in-frame clones only, not all of them. Here the sample spans about 100,000 clones, about 88% being singletons. The sequenced material came from blood. These TCRs come from a woman aged 50 to 65 in good health.

V is TRBV6-5 and J is TRBJ2-1; D gene uncertain. The germline gives CDR1 MNHEY, CDR2 SVGAGI. Trimming took off 6 bases at V and 4 bases at J, with 10 bases between the two ends. The CDR3 loop spans 13 amino acids. CDR3 sequence (DNA): TGTGCCAGCAGCAACTCCCAATACAATGAGCAGTTCTTC. This sequence encodes CASSNSQYNEQFF.

This sequence joins TRBV5-1 and TRBJ2-1, with D possibly TRBD1 on 6 matching bases. V was trimmed by 3 bases and J by 9 bases, leaving 16 bases between them. Germline loops: CDR1 SGHRS, CDR2 YFSETQ. The CDR3 extends over 14 amino acids. The DNA of the CDR3 is TGCGCCAGCAGCTCAGTGCAGGGGCGGGCTGAGCAGTTCTTC. The encoded protein is CASSSVQGRAEQFF.

This clone was seen only a few times. The junction departs from the called germline gene at one end, perhaps through a read error. The V and J genes are TRBV12-3 or TRBV12-4 and TRBJ1-3; D unresolved. The CDR3 totals 11 residues. The CDR3 DNA follows: TGTGCCAGCAGCCCTGGGAACACCATATATTTT. Protein: CASSPGNTIYF.

This rearrangement joins TRBV28 to TRBJ1-5; D unclear. The germline V gene has CDR1 MDHEN and CDR2 SYDVKM. Trimming took 7 bases from V and 8 from J, leaving 6 bases between them. This CDR3 comprises 10 residues. The CDR3 coding sequence is TGTGCCAGCAACCTTGAGCCCCAGCATTTT. Protein sequence: CASNLEPQHF.

The V and J genes are TRBV19 and TRBJ2-3; D is possibly TRBD2 (6 bases). Trimming took 5 bases from V and 3 from J, leaving 21 bases between them. The CDR3 covers 17 residues. Germline values: CDR1 LNHDA, CDR2 SQIVND (reference sequence). CDR3 DNA: TGTGCCAGTAGTTCCAATGGGGGGAGCATCCTGACAGATACGCAGTATTTT. Its protein is CASSSNGGSILTDTQYF.

V usage is TRBV28 and J usage is TRBJ2-7; TRBD2 is a possible D gene (5 bases). V was trimmed by 5 bases and J by 2 bases, leaving 13 bases between them. This CDR3 region has 14 residues. Germline V gene data show CDR1 as MDHEN and CDR2 as SYDVKM. The CDR3: CASSALAFAYEQYV. The CDR3 DNA follows: TGTGCCAGCAGTGCTCTAGCATTCGCCTACGAGCAGTACGTC.

The chain uses TRBV21-1 and TRBJ1-6. TRBV21-1 is shown as a pseudogene. The length of the CDR3 is 17 residues. The CDR3 sequence: CASSPNREGRSDSPLHF. The CDR3 DNA sequence: TGTGCCAGCAGCCCTAATCGGGAGGGTAGATCGGATTCACCCCTCCACTTT.

The genes are TRBV12-5 and TRBJ1-1; perhaps TRBD1 as D (5 bases). Germline V gene sequence: CDR1 LGHNT, CDR2 FRNRAP. This CDR3 comprises 12 residues. The V end was cut by 5 bases, the J end by 11 bases, with 15 bases between. CDR3 bases: TGTGCTAGTGGTCCCCCCCTGGGGGGGGCTTTCTTT. It codes for CASGPPLGGAFF.

The chain is built from TRBV7-3 and TRBJ1-6, with TRBD1 matching over 7 bases. This CDR3 is 13 amino acids long. In germline, CDR1 is SGHTA, CDR2 FQGTGA. After removal of 8 bases from V and 7 bases from J, the junction contained 5 bases not matched to a gene. The CDR3 sequence is CASSRQGNSPLHF. CDR3 DNA: TGTGCCAGCTCCCGACAGGGAAATTCACCCCTCCACTTT.

The sample holds one count of this clone. The genes are TRBV7-9 and TRBJ2-3; D might be TRBD2 (5 bases). Trimming took off 4 bases at V and 3 bases at J, with 11 bases between the two ends. This CDR3 region has 14 residues. CDR1 and CDR2 from the germline V gene are SEHNR and FQNEAQ (reference sequence). The CDR3 DNA reads TGTGCCAGCAGCTCCCTTCGGACTACAGATACGCAGTATTTT. This encodes CASSSLRTTDTQYF.